Listed below are T cell receptor beta chains from one sample, sequenced in a study of blood T cell repertoires in COVID-19. The method was immunoSEQ multiplex PCR; TCRdb's version includes in-frame clones alone and lacks a portion of them. The table records hundreds of thousands of clones, 75% to 90% of them present only once. Sequencing input: PBMCs or T cells enriched from blood (not recorded which). These receptors came from a woman aged 60-70 years who had recovered from COVID-19. Each CDR3 is given with its conserved first and last residue. Each record gives: J gene, D gene, clone size, V gene, CDR3 DNA, CDR3 protein. The D gene is left open where the match is weak. Clone size is given for some rows only: seen once, a few or many times, or a class if the clone is expanded.

J: TRBJ1-2; D: -; size: -; V: TRBV2; DNA: TGTGCCAGCAGCGAAAGGACAGGCTACACCTTC; CDR3: CASSERTGYTF
J: TRBJ1-1; D: -; size: -; V: TRBV5-1; DNA: TGCGCCAGCAGCGGGCAGGGGAACACTGAAGCTTTCTTT; CDR3: CASSGQGNTEAFF
J: TRBJ1-6; D: -; size: -; V: TRBV6-5; DNA: TGTGCCAGCACCCCCTTAGCTTATAATTCACCCCTCCACTTT; CDR3: CASTPLAYNSPLHF
J: TRBJ1-2; D: -; size: -; V: TRBV7-2; DNA: TGTGCCAGCAGCTTAGCCCTGGGGGCCTATGGCTACACCTTC; CDR3: CASSLALGAYGYTF
J: TRBJ1-1; D: -; size: -; V: TRBV7-8; DNA: TGTGCCAGCAGCTCCGGGGGGGTGAACTCTGAAGCTTTCTTT; CDR3: CASSSGGVNSEAFF
J: TRBJ2-7; D: -; size: -; V: TRBV7-4; DNA: TGTGCCAGCAGCTCCGACGACCCGAGGAGCTCCTACGAGCAGTACTTC; CDR3: CASSSDDPRSSYEQYF
J: TRBJ2-3; D: TRBD2; size: -; V: TRBV9; DNA: TGTGCCAGCAGCGTAGCTCCGCGAGGGCGGGGGGGCACAGATACGCAGTATTTT; CDR3: CASSVAPRGRGGTDTQYF
J: TRBJ1-6; D: -; size: -; V: TRBV3-1/TRBV3-2; DNA: TGTGCCAGCAGTCACCAGACAGGCAGTAATTCACCCCTCCACTTT; CDR3: CASSHQTGSNSPLHF
J: TRBJ2-7; D: TRBD1; size: -; V: TRBV5-1; DNA: TGCGCCAGCAGCAGGGGGACAGGGTTTGACGAGCAGTACTTC; CDR3: CASSRGTGFDEQYF
J: TRBJ1-3; D: -; size: -; V: TRBV18; DNA: TGTGCCAGCTCACCAGTAGCGATTGGAAACACCATATATTTT; CDR3: CASSPVAIGNTIYF
J: TRBJ1-1; D: -; size: -; V: TRBV5-8; DNA: TGTGCCAGCAGCTTGACCGGTAACACTGAAGCTTTCTTT; CDR3: CASSLTGNTEAFF
J: TRBJ1-5; D: TRBD1; size: -; V: TRBV6-4; DNA: TGTGCCAGCAGTGGCGGACAGGATCGCAATCAGCCCCAGCATTTT; CDR3: CASSGGQDRNQPQHF
J: TRBJ1-2; D: -; size: -; V: TRBV13; DNA: TGTGCCAGCAGCCCCTTGGGGGGTCCCTATGGCTACACCTTC; CDR3: CASSPLGGPYGYTF
J: TRBJ1-6; D: TRBD1; size: -; V: TRBV9; DNA: TGTGCCAGCAGCCCTCGGGACAGGGAATTCTCCCGGGGACCCCTCCACTTT; CDR3: CASSPRDREFSRGPLHF
J: TRBJ1-1; D: -; size: once; V: TRBV30; DNA: TGTGCCTGGAGTCAGGGGCAATATGAAGCTTTCTTT; CDR3: CAWSQGQYEAFF